This T cell receptor beta chain comes out of a study of blood T cells in healthy people across ages. Isolation recovered at least 6.5 million PBMCs from every sample. The V and J ends lost 2 bases and 0 bases respectively, with 17 bases between them. The germline V gene has CDR1 DFQATT and CDR2 SNEGSKA (reference sequence). CDR3 size: 18 residues. Combining a sample-barcoded 5' primer with a J-beta primer mix, a second PCR ran for 7 to 11 cycles. TCRdb processed the 5' RACE reads anew with MiXCR; each CDR3 protein has one entry. There are approximately 1,000,000 distinct CDR3 sequences in the sample; 40% to 45% occur only once, and approximately 17% lies in the top ten.

The chain links TRBV20-1 to TRBJ2-6, with D tentatively TRBD2 (5 bases). The sequencing input was blood. The clonotype originates from a woman aged 55 to 70 in good health. CDR3 loop: CSARPGEGESSGANVLTF. The CDR3 DNA reads TGCAGTGCTAGACCTGGCGAGGGTGAGAGCTCTGGGGCCAACGTCCTGACTTTC.